A single T cell receptor (beta chain) is shown here with its context. In the same sample, other DNA sequences code for this CDR3. The CDR3 has 13 residues. Trimming shortened V by 0 bases and J by 6 bases, and 7 bases separated the two germline ends. Germline loops: CDR1 MNHEY, CDR2 SMNVEV (reference sequence). This table comes from immunoSEQ multiplex PCR, and its TCRdb copy is limited to in-frame clones, with some not included. The sample contains tens of thousands of clones, around nine tenths of which appear only once. The sample belongs to a study of T cell changes during pregnancy in multiple sclerosis.

This sequence joins TRBV27 and TRBJ2-3; D remains unclear. The receptor was derived from a female donor in good health, enrolled as a control in a pregnancy study. This specimen consisted of peripheral blood, obtained after pregnancy. The CDR3 bases are TGTGCCAGCAGTTTATCGGCCGGGGATACGCAGTATTTT. It is translated as CASSLSAGDTQYF.